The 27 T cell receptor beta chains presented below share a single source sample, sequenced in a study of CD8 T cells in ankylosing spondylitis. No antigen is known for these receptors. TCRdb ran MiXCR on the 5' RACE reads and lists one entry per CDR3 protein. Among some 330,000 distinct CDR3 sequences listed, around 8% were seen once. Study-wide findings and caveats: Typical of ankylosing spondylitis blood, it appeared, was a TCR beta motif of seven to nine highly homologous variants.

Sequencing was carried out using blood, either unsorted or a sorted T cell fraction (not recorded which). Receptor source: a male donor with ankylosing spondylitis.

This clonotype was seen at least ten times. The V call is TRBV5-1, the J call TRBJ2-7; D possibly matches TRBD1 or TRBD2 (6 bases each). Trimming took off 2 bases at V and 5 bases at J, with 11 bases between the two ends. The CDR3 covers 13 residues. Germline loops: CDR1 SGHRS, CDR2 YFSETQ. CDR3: CASSFNREDEQYF. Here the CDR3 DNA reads TGCGCCAGCAGCTTTAACAGGGAGGACGAGCAGTACTTC.

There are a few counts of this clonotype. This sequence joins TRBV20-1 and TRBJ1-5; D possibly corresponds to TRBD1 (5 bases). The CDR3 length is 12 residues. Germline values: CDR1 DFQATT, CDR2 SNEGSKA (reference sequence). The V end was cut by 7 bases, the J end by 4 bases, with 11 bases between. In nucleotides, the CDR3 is TGCAGTGTTCGTCGGGGGAATCAGCCCCAGCATTTT. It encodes CSVRRGNQPQHF.

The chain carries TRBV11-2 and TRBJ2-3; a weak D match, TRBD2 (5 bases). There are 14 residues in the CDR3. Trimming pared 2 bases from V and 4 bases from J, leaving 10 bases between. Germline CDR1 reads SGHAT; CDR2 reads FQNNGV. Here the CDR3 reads CASSLFLAADTQYF. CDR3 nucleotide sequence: TGTGCCAGCAGCTTATTTCTAGCAGCAGATACGCAGTATTTT.

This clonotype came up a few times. CDR3: CASSLWGSNQPQHF. In nucleotides, the CDR3 is TGTGCCAGCAGCCTATGGGGGAGCAATCAGCCCCAGCATTTT. The chain uses TRBV7-8 and TRBJ1-5, with D possibly being TRBD1 (5 bases). Germline V gene data show CDR1 as SGHVS and CDR2 as FQNEAQ. Trimming left V 5 bases short and J 1 base short, with 9 bases between. The CDR3 contains 14 residues.

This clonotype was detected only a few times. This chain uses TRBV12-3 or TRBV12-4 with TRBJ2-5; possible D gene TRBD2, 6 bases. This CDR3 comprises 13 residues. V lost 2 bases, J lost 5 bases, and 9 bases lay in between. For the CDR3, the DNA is TGTGCCAGCAGTTTAATTGCGGGGGAGACCCAGTACTTC. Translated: CASSLIAGETQYF.

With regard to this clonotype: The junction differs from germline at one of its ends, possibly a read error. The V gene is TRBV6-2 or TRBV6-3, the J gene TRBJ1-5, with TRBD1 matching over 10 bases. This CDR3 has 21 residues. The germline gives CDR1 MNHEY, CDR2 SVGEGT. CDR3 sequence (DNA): TGTGCCAGCAGTTACGAGAGGACAGGGGGTAAAGGACTCTATAGCAATCAGCCACAGCATTTT. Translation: CASSYERTGGKGLYSNQPQHF.

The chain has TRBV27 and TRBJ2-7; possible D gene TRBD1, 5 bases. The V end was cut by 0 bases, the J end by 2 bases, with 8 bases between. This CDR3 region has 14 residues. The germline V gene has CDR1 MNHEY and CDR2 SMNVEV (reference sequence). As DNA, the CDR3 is TGTGCCAGCAGTTTATCTCCAGGGACCTACGAGCAGTACTTC. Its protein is CASSLSPGTYEQYF.

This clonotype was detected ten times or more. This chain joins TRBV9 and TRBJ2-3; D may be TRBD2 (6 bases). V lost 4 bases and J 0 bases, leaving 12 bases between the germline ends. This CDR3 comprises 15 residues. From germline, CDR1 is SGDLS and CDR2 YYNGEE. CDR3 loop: CASSFGLFSTDTQYF. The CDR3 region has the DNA TGTGCCAGCAGCTTCGGACTATTTAGCACAGATACGCAGTATTTT.

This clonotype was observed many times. The CDR3 nucleotides read TGTGCCAGCAGCTTATCGGGGGGCTCCTACAATGAGCAGTTCTTC. As protein: CASSLSGGSYNEQFF. This sequence joins TRBV7-3 and TRBJ2-1; TRBD2 aligns across 7 bases. The CDR3 spans 15 residues. With 2 bases clipped from V and 0 bases from J, the junction kept 1 base outside the gene matches. Germline CDR1 is SGHTA and CDR2 is FQGTGA.

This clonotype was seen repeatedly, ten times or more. This CDR3 reads CASSLSGTTDTQYF. The CDR3 bases are TGTGCCAGCAGCCTTAGCGGCACCACAGATACGCAGTATTTT. The J gene is TRBJ2-3, the V gene TRBV5-8; TRBD2 is a possible D gene (6 bases). Germline-derived CDR1 and CDR2 are SGHTS and YDEGEE. Trimming removed 4 bases from V and 2 bases from J, with 11 bases in between. This CDR3 has 14 amino acids. The entire variable domain, with the rest obtained from reference TRBV5-8 and TRBJ2-3, is as follows: EAGVTQSPTHLIKTRGQQATLRCSPISGHTSVYWYQQALGLGLQFLLWYDEGEERNRGNFPPRFSGRQFPNYSSELNVNALELEDSALYLCASSLSGTTDTQYFGPGTRLTVL.

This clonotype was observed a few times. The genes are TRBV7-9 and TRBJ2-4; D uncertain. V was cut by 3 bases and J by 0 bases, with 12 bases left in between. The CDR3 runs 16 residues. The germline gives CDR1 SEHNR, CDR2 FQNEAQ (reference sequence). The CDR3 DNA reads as TGTGCCAGCAGCTTTGCCAACGGGCGAGCCAAAAACATTCAGTACTTC. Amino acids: CASSFANGRAKNIQYF.

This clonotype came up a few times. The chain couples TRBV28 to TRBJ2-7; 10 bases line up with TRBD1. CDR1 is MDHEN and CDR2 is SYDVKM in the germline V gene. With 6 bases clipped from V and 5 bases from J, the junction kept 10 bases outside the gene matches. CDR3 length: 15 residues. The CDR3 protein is CASSPTGQGSNEQYF. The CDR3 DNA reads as TGTGCCAGCAGCCCAACGGGACAGGGGAGCAACGAGCAGTACTTC.

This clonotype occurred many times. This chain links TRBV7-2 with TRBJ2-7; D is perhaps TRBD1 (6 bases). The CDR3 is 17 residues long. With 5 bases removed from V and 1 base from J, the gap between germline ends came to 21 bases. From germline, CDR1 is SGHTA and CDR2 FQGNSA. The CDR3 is CASSTQSRGTFSYEQYF. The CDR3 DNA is TGTGCCAGCAGCACTCAATCTAGGGGGACATTTTCCTACGAGCAGTACTTC.

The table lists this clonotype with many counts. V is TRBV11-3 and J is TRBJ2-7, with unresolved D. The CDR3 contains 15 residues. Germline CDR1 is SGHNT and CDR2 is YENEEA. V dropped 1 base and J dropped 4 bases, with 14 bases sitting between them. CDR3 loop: CASSLGTGNGYEQYF. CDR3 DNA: TGTGCCAGCAGCTTAGGGACCGGAAATGGTTACGAGCAGTACTTC.

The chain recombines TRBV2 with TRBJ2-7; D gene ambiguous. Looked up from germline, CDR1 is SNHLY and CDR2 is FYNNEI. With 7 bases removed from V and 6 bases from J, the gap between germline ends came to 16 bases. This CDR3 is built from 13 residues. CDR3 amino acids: CASTYIRWGEQYF. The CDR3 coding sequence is TGTGCCAGCACTTACATCAGGTGGGGCGAGCAGTACTTC.

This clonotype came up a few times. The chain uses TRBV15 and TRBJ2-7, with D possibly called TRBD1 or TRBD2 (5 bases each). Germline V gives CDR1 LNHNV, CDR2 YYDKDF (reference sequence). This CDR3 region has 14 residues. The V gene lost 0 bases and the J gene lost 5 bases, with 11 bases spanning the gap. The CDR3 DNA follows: TGTGCCACCAGCAGAGACAGGGCGAGGGACGAGCAGTACTTC. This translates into CATSRDRARDEQYF.

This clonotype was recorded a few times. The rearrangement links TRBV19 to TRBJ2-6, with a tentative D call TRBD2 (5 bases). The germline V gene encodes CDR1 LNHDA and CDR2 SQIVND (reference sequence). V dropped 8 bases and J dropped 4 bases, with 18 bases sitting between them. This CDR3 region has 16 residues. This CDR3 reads CASYGGEMPGANVLTF. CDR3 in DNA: TGTGCCAGTTACGGAGGAGAGATGCCCGGGGCCAACGTCCTGACTTTC.

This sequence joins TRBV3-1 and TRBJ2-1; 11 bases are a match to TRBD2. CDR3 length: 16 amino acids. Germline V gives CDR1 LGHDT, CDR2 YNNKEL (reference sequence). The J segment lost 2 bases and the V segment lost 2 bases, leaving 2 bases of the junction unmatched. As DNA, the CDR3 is TGTGCCAGCAGCCAACTAGCGGGAGGTCCCTACAATGAGCAGTTCTTC. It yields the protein CASSQLAGGPYNEQFF.

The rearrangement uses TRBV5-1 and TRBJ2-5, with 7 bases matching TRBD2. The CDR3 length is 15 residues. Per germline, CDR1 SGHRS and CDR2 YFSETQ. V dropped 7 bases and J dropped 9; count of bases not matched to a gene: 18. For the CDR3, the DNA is TGCGCCAGCTCCCTCAGCGGGGAACCGTGGGTCCCCCAGTACTTC. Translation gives CASSLSGEPWVPQYF.

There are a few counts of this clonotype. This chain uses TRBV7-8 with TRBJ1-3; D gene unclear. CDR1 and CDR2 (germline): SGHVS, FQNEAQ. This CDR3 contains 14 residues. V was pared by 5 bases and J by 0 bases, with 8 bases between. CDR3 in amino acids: CASSLQGSGNTIYF. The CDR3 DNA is TGTGCCAGCAGCCTACAAGGCTCTGGAAACACCATATATTTT.

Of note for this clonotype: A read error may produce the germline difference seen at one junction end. The CDR3 loop is CASSLGLAGPDTQYF. As DNA, the CDR3 is TGTGCTAGCAGCTTAGGACTAGCGGGCCCAGATACGCAGTATTTT. The chain links TRBV7-7 to TRBJ2-3; 11 nucleotides align to TRBD2. The CDR3 runs 15 residues. Germline CDR1 and CDR2: SSHAT and FNYEAQ (reference sequence).

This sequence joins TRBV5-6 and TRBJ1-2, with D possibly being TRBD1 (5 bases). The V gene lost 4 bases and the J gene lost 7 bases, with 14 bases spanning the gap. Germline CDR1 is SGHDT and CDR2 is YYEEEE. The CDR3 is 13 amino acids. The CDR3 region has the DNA TGTGCCAGCAGCCCCGAAGGGAGGGGTGGCTACACCTTC. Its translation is CASSPEGRGGYTF.

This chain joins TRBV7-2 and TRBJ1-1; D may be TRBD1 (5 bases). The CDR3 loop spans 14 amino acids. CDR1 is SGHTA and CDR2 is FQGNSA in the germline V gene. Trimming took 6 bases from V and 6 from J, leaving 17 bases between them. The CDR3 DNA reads TGTGCCAGCAGTGTGGTTCGCCAGGGCGCTGAAGCTTTCTTT. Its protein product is CASSVVRQGAEAFF.

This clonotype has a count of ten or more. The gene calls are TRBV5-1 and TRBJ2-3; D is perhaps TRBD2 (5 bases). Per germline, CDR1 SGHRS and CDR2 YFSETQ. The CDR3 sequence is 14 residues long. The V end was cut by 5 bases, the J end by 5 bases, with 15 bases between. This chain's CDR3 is CASSWSGNEDTQYF. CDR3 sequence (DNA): TGCGCCAGCAGTTGGTCGGGGAATGAAGATACGCAGTATTTT. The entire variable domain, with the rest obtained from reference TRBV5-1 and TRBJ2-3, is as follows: KAGVTQTPRYLIKTRGQQVTLSCSPISGHRSVSWYQQTPGQGLQFLFEYFSETQRNKGNFPGRFSGRQFSNSRSEMNVSTLELGDSALYLCASSWSGNEDTQYFGPGTRLTVL.

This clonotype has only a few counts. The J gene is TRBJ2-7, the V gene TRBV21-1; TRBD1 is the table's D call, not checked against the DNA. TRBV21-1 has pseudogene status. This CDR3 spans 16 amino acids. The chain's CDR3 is CASSKDDTGGLDEQYF. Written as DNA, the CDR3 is TGTGCCAGCAGCAAAGACGACACAGGGGGTCTTGACGAGCAGTACTTC.

The CDR3: CASSQFPTSGVDNEQFF. DNA of the CDR3: TGCGCCAGCAGCCAATTCCCGACTAGCGGCGTGGACAATGAGCAGTTCTTC. The rearrangement joins TRBV4-1 to TRBJ2-1; 9 nucleotides align to TRBD2. J lost 5 bases, V lost 2 bases, and 10 bases had no gene match. The CDR3 contains 17 residues. Germline V gene data show CDR1 as MGHRA and CDR2 as YSYEKL.

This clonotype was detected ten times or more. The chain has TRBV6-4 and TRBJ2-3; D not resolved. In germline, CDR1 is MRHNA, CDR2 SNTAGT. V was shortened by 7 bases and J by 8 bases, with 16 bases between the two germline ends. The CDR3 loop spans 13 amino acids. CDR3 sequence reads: CASKPGPKGTQYF. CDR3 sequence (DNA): TGTGCCAGCAAACCGGGCCCAAAGGGTACGCAGTATTTT.